Following are 4 T cell receptor beta chains from one sample sequenced in a study of identical twins. TCRdb fed the 5' RACE reads into MiXCR, producing one record per CDR3 protein. The data contain 500,000 or so distinct CDR3 sequences, approximately 15% of them singletons. The same data also went into a second study, on yellow fever vaccine responses in identical twins.

The sequenced sample was CD4+ T cells sorted from blood. Source of these receptors: a woman aged 18 to 35 in good health.

This rearrangement joins TRBV7-8 to TRBJ2-7, with 7 bases lining up with TRBD1. Germline lookup yields CDR1 SGHVS and CDR2 FQNEAQ. This CDR3 contains 16 residues. The J segment lost 3 bases and the V segment lost 1 base, leaving 9 bases of the junction unmatched. Here the CDR3 reads CASSLGRAAGGYEQYF. CDR3 DNA: TGTGCCAGCAGCTTAGGAAGGGCGGCAGGGGGCTACGAGCAGTACTTC.

The sample holds a few counts of this clonotype. The CDR3 is CASSSGSFQETQYF. The CDR3 region has the DNA TGTGCCAGCAGCAGCGGATCCTTCCAAGAGACCCAGTACTTC. This rearrangement joins TRBV12-3 or TRBV12-4 to TRBJ2-5, with a tentative D call TRBD2 (5 bases). The CDR3 length is 14 residues. V lost 6 bases and J 1 base, leaving 12 bases between the germline ends.

V usage is TRBV7-2 and J usage is TRBJ2-5; D might be TRBD2 (6 bases). This CDR3 has 13 residues. CDR1 is SGHTA and CDR2 is FQGNSA in the germline V gene. V lost 5 bases and J lost 4, with 11 bases in between. The CDR3 DNA reads TGTGCCAGCAGCGGGGGGACTTCAGAGACCCAGTACTTC. Encoded protein: CASSGGTSETQYF.

This clonotype was observed a handful of times. The chain joins TRBV20-1 to TRBJ2-7, with D perhaps being TRBD1 or TRBD2 (6 bases each). This CDR3 is built from 15 residues. Germline CDR1 and CDR2: DFQATT and SNEGSKA (reference sequence). V lost 1 base to trimming and J lost 3 bases, with 16 bases between them. This chain's CDR3 is CSARGRPGGGYEQYF. As DNA, the CDR3 is TGCAGTGCTAGAGGGAGGCCTGGAGGGGGCTACGAGCAGTACTTC.